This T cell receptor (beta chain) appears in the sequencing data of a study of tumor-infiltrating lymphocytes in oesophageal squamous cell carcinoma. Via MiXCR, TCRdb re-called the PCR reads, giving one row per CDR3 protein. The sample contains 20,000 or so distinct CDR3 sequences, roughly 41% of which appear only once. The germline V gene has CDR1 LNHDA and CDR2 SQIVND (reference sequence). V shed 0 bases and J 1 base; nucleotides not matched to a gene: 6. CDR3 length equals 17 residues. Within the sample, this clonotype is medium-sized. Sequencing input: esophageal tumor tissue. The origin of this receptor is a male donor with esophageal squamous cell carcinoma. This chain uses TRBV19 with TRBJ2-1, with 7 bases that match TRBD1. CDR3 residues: CASSIDPGGSSYNEQFF. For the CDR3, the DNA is TGTGCCAGTAGTATAGACCCAGGGGGAAGTTCCTACAATGAGCAGTTCTTC. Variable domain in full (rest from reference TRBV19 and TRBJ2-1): DGGITQSPKYLFRKEGQNVTLSCEQNLNHDAMYWYRQDPGQGLRLIYYSQIVNDFQKGDIAEGYSVSREKKESFPLTVTSAQKNPTAFYLCASSIDPGGSSYNEQFFGPGTRLTVL.